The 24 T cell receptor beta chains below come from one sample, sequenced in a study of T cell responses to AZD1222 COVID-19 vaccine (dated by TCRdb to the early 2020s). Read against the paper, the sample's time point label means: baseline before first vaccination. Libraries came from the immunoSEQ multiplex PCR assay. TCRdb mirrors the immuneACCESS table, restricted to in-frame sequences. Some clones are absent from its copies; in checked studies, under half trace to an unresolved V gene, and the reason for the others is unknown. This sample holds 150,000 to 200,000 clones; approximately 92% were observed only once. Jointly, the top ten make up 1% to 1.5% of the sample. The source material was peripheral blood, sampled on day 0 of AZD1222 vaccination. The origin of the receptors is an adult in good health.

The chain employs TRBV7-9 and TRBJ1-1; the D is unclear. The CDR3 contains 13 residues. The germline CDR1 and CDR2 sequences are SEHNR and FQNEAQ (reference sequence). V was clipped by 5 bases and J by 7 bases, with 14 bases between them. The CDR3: CASSPAEYLEAFF. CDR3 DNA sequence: TGTGCCAGCAGCCCGGCAGAGTACCTTGAAGCTTTCTTT.

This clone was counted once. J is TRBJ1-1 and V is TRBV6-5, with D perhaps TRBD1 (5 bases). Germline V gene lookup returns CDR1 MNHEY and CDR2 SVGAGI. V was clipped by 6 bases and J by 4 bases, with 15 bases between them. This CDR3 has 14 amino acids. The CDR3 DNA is TGTGCCAGCAGGAAAGGGGATGCGAGCACTGAAGCTTTCTTT. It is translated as CASRKGDASTEAFF.

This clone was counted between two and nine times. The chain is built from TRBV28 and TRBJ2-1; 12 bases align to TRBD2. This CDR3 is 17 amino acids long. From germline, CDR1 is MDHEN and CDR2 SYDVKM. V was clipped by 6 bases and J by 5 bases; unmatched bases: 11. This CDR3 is CASSELAGGRYNNEQFF. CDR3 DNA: TGTGCCAGCAGCGAACTAGCGGGGGGCCGATACAACAATGAGCAGTTCTTC.

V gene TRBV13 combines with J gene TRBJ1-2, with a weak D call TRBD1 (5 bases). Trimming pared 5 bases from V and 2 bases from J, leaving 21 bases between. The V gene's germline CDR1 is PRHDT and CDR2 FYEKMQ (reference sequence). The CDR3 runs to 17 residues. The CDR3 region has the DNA TGTGCCAGCAGCGATCAAGTGGCCCGGGCAGGGAACTATGGCTACACCTTC. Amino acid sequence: CASSDQVARAGNYGYTF.

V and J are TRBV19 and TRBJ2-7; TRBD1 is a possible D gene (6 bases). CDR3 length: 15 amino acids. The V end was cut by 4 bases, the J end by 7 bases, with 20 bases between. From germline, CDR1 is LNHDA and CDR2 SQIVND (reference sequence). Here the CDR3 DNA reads TGTGCCAGTAGTAATTCCGGGACATCGGATGGTGAGCAGTACTTC. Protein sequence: CASSNSGTSDGEQYF.

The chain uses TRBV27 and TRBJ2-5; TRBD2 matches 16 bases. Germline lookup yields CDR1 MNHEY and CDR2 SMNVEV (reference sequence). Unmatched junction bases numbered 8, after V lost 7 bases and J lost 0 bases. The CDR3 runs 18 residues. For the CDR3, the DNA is TGTGCCAGCACCCGGAAGGGACTAGCGGGGGGGCACCAAGAGACCCAGTACTTC. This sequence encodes CASTRKGLAGGHQETQYF.

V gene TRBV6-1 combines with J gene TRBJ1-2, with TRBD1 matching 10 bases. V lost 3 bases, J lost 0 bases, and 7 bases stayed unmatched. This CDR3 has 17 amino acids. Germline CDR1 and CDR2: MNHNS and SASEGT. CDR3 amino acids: CASSESGTGATNYGYTF. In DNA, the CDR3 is TGTGCCAGCAGTGAGTCCGGGACAGGGGCAACTAACTATGGCTACACCTTC.

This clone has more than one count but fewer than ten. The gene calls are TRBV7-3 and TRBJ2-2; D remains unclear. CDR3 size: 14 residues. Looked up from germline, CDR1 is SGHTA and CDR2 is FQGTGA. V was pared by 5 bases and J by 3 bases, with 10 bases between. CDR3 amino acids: CASSPIEDTGELFF. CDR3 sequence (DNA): TGTGCCAGCAGCCCGATTGAGGACACCGGGGAGCTGTTTTTT.

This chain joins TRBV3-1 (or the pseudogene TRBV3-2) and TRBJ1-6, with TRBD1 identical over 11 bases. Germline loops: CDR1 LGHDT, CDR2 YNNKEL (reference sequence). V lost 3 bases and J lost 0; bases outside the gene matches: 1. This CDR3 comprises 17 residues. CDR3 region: CASSHGTGGSYNSPLHF. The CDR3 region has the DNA TGTGCCAGCAGCCACGGGACAGGGGGCTCCTATAATTCACCCCTCCACTTT.

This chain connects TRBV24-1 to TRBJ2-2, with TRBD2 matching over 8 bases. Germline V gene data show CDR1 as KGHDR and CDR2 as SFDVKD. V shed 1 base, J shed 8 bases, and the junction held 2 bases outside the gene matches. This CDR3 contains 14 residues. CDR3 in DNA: TGTGCCACCAGTGATTTTAGCGGGGTTGGGGAGCTGTTTTTT. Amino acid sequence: CATSDFSGVGELFF.

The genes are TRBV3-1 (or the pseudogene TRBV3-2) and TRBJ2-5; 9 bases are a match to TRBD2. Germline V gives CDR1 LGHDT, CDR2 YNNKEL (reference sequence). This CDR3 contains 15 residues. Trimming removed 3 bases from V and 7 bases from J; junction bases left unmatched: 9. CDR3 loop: CASSQERGVFGTQYF. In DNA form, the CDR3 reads TGTGCCAGCAGCCAGGAGCGGGGGGTGTTCGGGACCCAGTACTTC.

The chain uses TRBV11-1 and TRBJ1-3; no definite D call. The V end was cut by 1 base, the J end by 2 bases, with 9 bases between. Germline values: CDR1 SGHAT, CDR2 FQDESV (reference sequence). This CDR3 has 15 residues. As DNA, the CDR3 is TGTGCCAGCAGCTTAGTGATGTCGGCTGGAAACACCATATATTTT. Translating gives CASSLVMSAGNTIYF.

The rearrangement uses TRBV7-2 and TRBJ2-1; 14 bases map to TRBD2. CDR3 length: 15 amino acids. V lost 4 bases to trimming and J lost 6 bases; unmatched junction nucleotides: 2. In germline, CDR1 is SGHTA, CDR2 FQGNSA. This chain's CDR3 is CASSSGLAGVNEQFF. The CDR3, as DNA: TGTGCCAGCAGCTCGGGACTAGCGGGGGTCAATGAGCAGTTCTTC.

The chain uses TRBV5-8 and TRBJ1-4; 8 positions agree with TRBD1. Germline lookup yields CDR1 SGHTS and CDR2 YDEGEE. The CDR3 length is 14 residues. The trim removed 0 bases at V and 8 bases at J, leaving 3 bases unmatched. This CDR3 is CASSLGTGREKLFF. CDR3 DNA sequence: TGTGCCAGCAGCTTGGGGACAGGGAGGGAAAAACTGTTTTTT.

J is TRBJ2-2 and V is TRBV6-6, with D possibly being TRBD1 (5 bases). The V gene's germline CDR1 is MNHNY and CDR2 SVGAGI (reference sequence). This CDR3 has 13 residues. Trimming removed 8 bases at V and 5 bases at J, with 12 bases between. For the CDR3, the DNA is TGTGCCAGCTCACAGGACCCGACCGGGGAGCTGTTTTTT. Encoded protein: CASSQDPTGELFF.

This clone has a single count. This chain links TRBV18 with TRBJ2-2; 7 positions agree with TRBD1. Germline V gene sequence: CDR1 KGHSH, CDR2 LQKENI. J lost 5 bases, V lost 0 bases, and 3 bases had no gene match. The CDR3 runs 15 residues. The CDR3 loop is CASSPPGTVTGELFF. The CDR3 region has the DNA TGTGCCAGCTCACCACCTGGGACAGTGACCGGGGAGCTGTTTTTT.

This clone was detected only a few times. In DNA form, the CDR3 reads TGTGCCAGCTCATCAGAGACAGGGGGCCTGAGTGAAGCTTTCTTT. Its translation is CASSSETGGLSEAFF. The J gene is TRBJ1-1, the V gene TRBV18, with 10 bases lining up with TRBD1. CDR1 is KGHSH, CDR2 LQKENI, per germline. V trimming: 5 bases; J trimming: 7 bases; junction bases outside the gene matches: 10. The CDR3 loop spans 15 amino acids.

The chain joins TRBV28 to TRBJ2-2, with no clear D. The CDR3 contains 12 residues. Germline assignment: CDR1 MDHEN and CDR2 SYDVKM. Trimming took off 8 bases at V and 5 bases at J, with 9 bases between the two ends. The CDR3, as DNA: TGTGCCAGCCTTAGTGCGACCGGGGAGCTGTTTTTT. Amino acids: CASLSATGELFF.

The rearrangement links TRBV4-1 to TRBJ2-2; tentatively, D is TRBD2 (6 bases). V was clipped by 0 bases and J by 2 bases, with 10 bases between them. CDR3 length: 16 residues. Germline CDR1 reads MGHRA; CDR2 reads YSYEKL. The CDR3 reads CASSQEGGDNTGELFF. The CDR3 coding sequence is TGCGCCAGCAGCCAAGAAGGCGGGGACAACACCGGGGAGCTGTTTTTT.

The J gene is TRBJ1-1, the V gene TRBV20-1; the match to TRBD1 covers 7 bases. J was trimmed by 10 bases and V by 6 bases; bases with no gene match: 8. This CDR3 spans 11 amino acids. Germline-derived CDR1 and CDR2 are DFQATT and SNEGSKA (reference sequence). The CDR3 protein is CSATDRAGAFF. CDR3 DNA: TGCAGTGCCACCGACAGGGCTGGAGCTTTCTTT.

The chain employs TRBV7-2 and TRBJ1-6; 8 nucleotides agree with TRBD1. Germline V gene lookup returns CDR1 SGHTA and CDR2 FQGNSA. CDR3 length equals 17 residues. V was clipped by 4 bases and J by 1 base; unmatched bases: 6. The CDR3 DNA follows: TGTGCCAGCAGCTCCGACAGGGGACTATCCTATAATTCACCCCTCCACTTT. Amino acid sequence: CASSSDRGLSYNSPLHF.

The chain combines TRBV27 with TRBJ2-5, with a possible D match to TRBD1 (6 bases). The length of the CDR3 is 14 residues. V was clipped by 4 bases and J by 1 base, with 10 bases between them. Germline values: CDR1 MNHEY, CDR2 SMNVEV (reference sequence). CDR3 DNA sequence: TGTGCCAGCAGTTCACACAGGGTCCAAGAGACCCAGTACTTC. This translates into CASSSHRVQETQYF.

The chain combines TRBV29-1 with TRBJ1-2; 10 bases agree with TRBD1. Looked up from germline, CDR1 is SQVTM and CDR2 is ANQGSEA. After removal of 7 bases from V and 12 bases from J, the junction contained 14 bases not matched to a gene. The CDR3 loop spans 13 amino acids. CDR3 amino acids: CSDGRGQGSIHTF. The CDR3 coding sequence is TGCAGCGACGGCAGGGGACAGGGGAGTATCCACACCTTC.

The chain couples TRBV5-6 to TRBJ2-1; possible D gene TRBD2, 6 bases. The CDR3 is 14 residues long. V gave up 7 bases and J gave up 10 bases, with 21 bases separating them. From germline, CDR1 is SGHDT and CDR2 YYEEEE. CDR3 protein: CASSAGTPYGEQFF. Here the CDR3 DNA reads TGTGCCAGCTCAGCAGGGACTCCTTACGGGGAGCAGTTCTTC. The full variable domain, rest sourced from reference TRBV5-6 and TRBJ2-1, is DAGVTQSPTHLIKTRGQQVTLRCSPKSGHDTVSWYQQALGQGPQFIFQYYEEEERQRGNFPDRFSGHQFPNYSSELNVNALLLGDSALYLCASSAGTPYGEQFFGPGTRLTVL.